These 32 T cell receptor beta chains were sequenced from one sample in a study of cytomegalovirus exposure and HLA in healthy donors. In the PCR, 60 Vbeta and 13 Jbeta primers were used. This table comes from immunoSEQ multiplex PCR, and its TCRdb copy is limited to in-frame clones, with some not included. The sample includes 90,000 to 150,000 clones, roughly 63% of them seen just once. Sequences were obtained from PBMCs. The receptors stem from a man aged 35 to 55 in good health and CMV-seropositive.

This clone occurred a few times. The rearrangement joins TRBV28 to TRBJ2-5; TRBD2 agrees at 16 bases. Trimming cost V 4 bases and J 12 bases; bases outside gene matches: 5. Per germline, CDR1 MDHEN and CDR2 SYDVKM. The CDR3 has 14 amino acids. In nucleotides, the CDR3 is TGTGCCAGCAGTTCGGGGACTAGCGGGAGGGCGAAGTACTTC. Protein: CASSSGTSGRAKYF.

The chain couples TRBV19 to TRBJ1-1; D is unresolved. Deletions cut 3 bases from V and 0 bases from J, with 11 bases between. The germline gives CDR1 LNHDA, CDR2 SQIVND (reference sequence). This CDR3 comprises 15 residues. The DNA of the CDR3 is TGTGCCAGTAGTATCAGTTATATGTTGAACACTGAAGCTTTCTTT. Its protein is CASSISYMLNTEAFF. Full variable domain (remainder filled in from reference TRBV19 and TRBJ1-1): DGGITQSPKYLFRKEGQNVTLSCEQNLNHDAMYWYRQDPGQGLRLIYYSQIVNDFQKGDIAEGYSVSREKKESFPLTVTSAQKNPTAFYLCASSISYMLNTEAFFGQGTRLTVV.

The V and J genes are TRBV4-1 and TRBJ1-2, with D unresolved. The CDR3 is 17 residues long. Trimming took 1 base from V and 0 from J, leaving 15 bases between them. Germline V gene sequence: CDR1 MGHRA, CDR2 YSYEKL. DNA of the CDR3: TGCGCCAGCAGCCAAGGGGAGTTAATAGGGCCTAACTATGGCTACACCTTC. Encoded protein: CASSQGELIGPNYGYTF.

The gene calls are TRBV10-3 and TRBJ2-7; no definite D call. The CDR3 spans 15 residues. The germline V gene encodes CDR1 ENHRY and CDR2 SYGVKD. V shed 6 bases and J shed 0 bases, with 15 bases lying between them. For the CDR3, the DNA is TGTGCCATCAGCCCCTCCGTACCCAGCTCCTACGAGCAGTACTTC. Its protein product is CAISPSVPSSYEQYF.

The V and J genes are TRBV4-3 and TRBJ2-7; no definite D call. Between the trimmed V and J ends, which lost 1 base and 3 bases, there was a span of 10 bases. Germline V gives CDR1 LGHNA, CDR2 YSLEER. The CDR3 extends over 14 amino acids. CDR3 sequence: CASSQGTTDYEQYF. The CDR3 nucleotides read TGCGCCAGCAGCCAAGGAACGACTGACTACGAGCAGTACTTC.

This clone was seen more than once but under ten times. The chain combines TRBV6-1 with TRBJ1-5; a weak D match, TRBD1 (6 bases). The V and J ends lost 7 bases and 4 bases respectively, with 14 bases between them. The CDR3 totals 14 residues. Germline values: CDR1 MNHNS, CDR2 SASEGT. CDR3 bases: TGTGCCAGCATGGGGAGGGGGGGGAATCAGCCCCAGCATTTT. Its protein is CASMGRGGNQPQHF.

This chain uses TRBV5-8 with TRBJ2-4; a possible D gene is TRBD1 (5 bases). The CDR3 has 14 residues. V gave up 0 bases and J gave up 9 bases, with 13 bases separating them. CDR1 is SGHTS, CDR2 YDEGEE, per germline. The CDR3 loop is CASSLVLGHSIQYF. The CDR3 DNA sequence: TGTGCCAGCAGCTTGGTTTTGGGGCATAGCATTCAGTACTTC.

The V gene is TRBV4-1, the J gene TRBJ2-2, with D possibly matching TRBD2 (6 bases). The CDR3 runs to 17 residues. Germline V gives CDR1 MGHRA, CDR2 YSYEKL. Trimming took off 1 base at V and 1 base at J, with 13 bases between the two ends. The DNA for the CDR3 is TGCGCCAGCAGCCAAGGCTCGGCGGGAAGGAACACCGGGGAGCTGTTTTTT. The encoded protein is CASSQGSAGRNTGELFF.

The chain employs TRBV27 and TRBJ2-2; the D gene is possibly TRBD1 (5 bases). This CDR3 spans 14 amino acids. CDR1 is MNHEY and CDR2 is SMNVEV in the germline V gene (reference sequence). V lost 5 bases to trimming and J lost 1 base, with 8 bases between them. This CDR3 reads CASSLTGNTGELFF. The CDR3 DNA reads TGTGCCAGCAGTCTCACAGGGAACACCGGGGAGCTGTTTTTT.

The J gene is TRBJ1-2, the V gene TRBV29-1; 7 bases are a match to TRBD1. V lost 6 bases to trimming and J lost 2 bases; unmatched junction nucleotides: 6. This CDR3 has 13 amino acids. CDR1 is SQVTM, CDR2 ANQGSEA, per germline. The CDR3 DNA sequence: TGCAGCGTCGATGACAGGGTGAACTATGGCTACACCTTC. The encoded protein is CSVDDRVNYGYTF.

The genes are TRBV5-4 and TRBJ2-7, with D perhaps TRBD2 (6 bases). Trimming removed 0 bases from V and 5 bases from J, with 9 bases in between. From germline, CDR1 is SGHNT and CDR2 YYREEE (reference sequence). The CDR3 covers 13 residues. The CDR3 DNA sequence: TGTGCCAGCAGCTTGGTGGGGGGTGACGAGCAGTACTTC. It translates to CASSLVGGDEQYF.

This rearrangement joins TRBV18 to TRBJ2-7, with TRBD1 identical over 7 bases. Germline V lookup: CDR1 KGHSH, CDR2 LQKENI. V shed 3 bases, J shed 5 bases, and the junction held 7 bases outside the gene matches. The CDR3 is 14 amino acids. CDR3 region: CASSPRQGIDEQYF. In nucleotides, the CDR3 is TGTGCCAGCTCACCTCGACAGGGAATCGACGAGCAGTACTTC.

Here the CDR3 reads CASSLVSGDTQYF. DNA of the CDR3: TGTGCCAGCAGCTTAGTCTCGGGGGATACGCAGTATTTT. The V and J genes are TRBV7-2 and TRBJ2-3, with D maybe TRBD2 (5 bases). V lost 1 base and J lost 6, with 8 bases in between. The CDR3 length is 13 residues. Per germline, CDR1 SGHTA and CDR2 FQGNSA.

Remarks on this clone: This specimen includes other DNA sequences encoding the same CDR3. V is TRBV5-1 and J is TRBJ1-1; 8 nucleotides match TRBD1. CDR3 length: 14 amino acids. Germline V gene data show CDR1 as SGHRS and CDR2 as YFSETQ. With 3 bases clipped from V and 1 base from J, the junction kept 2 bases outside the gene matches. CDR3 protein: CASSSGQGNTEAFF. The CDR3 bases are TGCGCCAGCAGCTCAGGACAGGGGAACACTGAAGCTTTCTTT.

V and J are TRBV5-1 and TRBJ2-3; 7 bases line up with TRBD2. This CDR3 has 15 residues. V lost 5 bases to trimming and J lost 2 bases; unmatched junction nucleotides: 8. The germline V gene encodes CDR1 SGHRS and CDR2 YFSETQ. Written as DNA, the CDR3 is TGCGCCAGCAGTCTTACAGCGGGACCCACAGATACGCAGTATTTT. It yields the protein CASSLTAGPTDTQYF.

The chain uses TRBV5-1 and TRBJ2-5; D possibly corresponds to TRBD1 (6 bases). Germline V gene lookup returns CDR1 SGHRS and CDR2 YFSETQ. The CDR3 runs to 14 residues. Trimming left V 4 bases short and J 3 bases short, with 13 bases between. The CDR3 region has the DNA TGCGCCAGCAGCCCCGGGGCAGGGGAAGAGACCCAGTACTTC. Translating gives CASSPGAGEETQYF.

The chain recombines TRBV6-1 with TRBJ2-5; 10 positions agree with TRBD2. The CDR3 is made up of 15 amino acids. In germline, CDR1 is MNHNS, CDR2 SASEGT. Trimming removed 6 bases from V and 5 bases from J; junction bases left unmatched: 9. The CDR3 region has the DNA TGTGCCAGCAGCGTAACTAGCGGGATAGGTGAGACCCAGTACTTC. Protein: CASSVTSGIGETQYF.

This clone was seen only a few times. The chain combines TRBV29-1 with TRBJ1-1, with 7 bases fitting TRBD1. V shed 3 bases and J 3 bases; nucleotides not matched to a gene: 4. Germline V gives CDR1 SQVTM, CDR2 ANQGSEA. The CDR3 covers 13 residues. The CDR3, as DNA: TGCAGCGTTGAGACCCAGGGGGACACTGAAGCTTTCTTT. It codes for CSVETQGDTEAFF.

The CDR3 loop reads CASTLTGANYGYTF. CDR3 nucleotide sequence: TGTGCCAGCACCCTTACAGGTGCTAACTATGGCTACACCTTC. This sequence joins TRBV28 and TRBJ1-2; D is perhaps TRBD1 (5 bases). The CDR3 consists of 14 residues. The germline V gene encodes CDR1 MDHEN and CDR2 SYDVKM. V lost 7 bases and J 0 bases, leaving 12 bases between the germline ends.

The rearrangement joins TRBV10-2 to TRBJ2-7, with 9 bases aligning to TRBD1. The CDR3 is made up of 15 amino acids. Per germline, CDR1 WSHSY and CDR2 SAAADI. V was pared by 0 bases and J by 3 bases, with 3 bases of the junction left unmatched. The CDR3 sequence is CASSESETGGYEQYF. CDR3 nucleotide sequence: TGCGCCAGCAGTGAGTCGGAGACAGGGGGCTACGAGCAGTACTTC.

This clone came up a few times. The J gene is TRBJ1-1, the V gene TRBV7-9; 7 bases align to TRBD1. CDR1 is SEHNR, CDR2 FQNEAQ, per germline (reference sequence). CDR3 size: 14 residues. Losses at the gene ends were 4 bases for V and 4 bases for J; bases not matched to a gene: 6. Written as DNA, the CDR3 is TGTGCCAGCAGCTCTCAGGGGGGAGGCACTGAAGCTTTCTTT. It encodes CASSSQGGGTEAFF.

The J gene is TRBJ2-5, the V gene TRBV15; weak D call: TRBD2 (7 bases). This CDR3 is 16 amino acids long. Trimming stripped 1 base from V and 0 bases from J, with 12 bases between. The germline V gene has CDR1 LNHNV and CDR2 YYDKDF (reference sequence). For the CDR3, the DNA is TGTGCCACCAGCAGAGGTGGGGGGGCCTACCAAGAGACCCAGTACTTC. It codes for CATSRGGGAYQETQYF.

This chain joins TRBV5-4 and TRBJ2-5; D possibly corresponds to TRBD1 (6 bases). CDR3 length: 14 amino acids. V was cut by 3 bases and J by 3 bases, with 12 bases left in between. Germline CDR1 reads SGHNT; CDR2 reads YYREEE (reference sequence). CDR3 DNA sequence: TGTGCCAGCAGCTCGGGACAACGCGAAGAGACCCAGTACTTC. Its translation is CASSSGQREETQYF.

This clone was recorded once. This sequence joins TRBV28 and TRBJ2-1, with D tentatively TRBD2 (5 bases). The CDR3 totals 12 residues. V was trimmed by 6 bases and J by 7 bases, leaving 10 bases between them. Germline V lookup: CDR1 MDHEN, CDR2 SYDVKM. The CDR3 protein is CASRAARNEQFF. CDR3 bases: TGTGCCAGCAGAGCGGCGCGAAATGAGCAGTTCTTC.

This sequence joins TRBV11-2 and TRBJ2-5; 8 positions match TRBD1. The germline gives CDR1 SGHAT, CDR2 FQNNGV. The CDR3 contains 14 residues. The V gene end was trimmed by 5 bases and the J gene end by 11 bases; junction bases not matched to a gene: 13. The CDR3 nucleotides read TGTGCCAGCAGCAATCGAGGACAGGGTTCCAAGCAGTACTTC. It translates to CASSNRGQGSKQYF.

This clone has just one count. In DNA form, the CDR3 reads TGTGCCAGCAGTGTACAGGGGCAAGGGGGCAAAAACATTCAGTACTTC. This gives the protein CASSVQGQGGKNIQYF. The gene calls are TRBV6-1 and TRBJ2-4; TRBD1 aligns across 7 bases. This CDR3 contains 16 residues. Germline trimming cut 4 bases from V and 3 bases from J; bases unmatched to any gene: 9. Germline CDR1 and CDR2: MNHNS and SASEGT.

The V and J genes are TRBV25-1 and TRBJ2-7, with 8 bases that match TRBD2. V dropped 6 bases and J dropped 3; count of bases not matched to a gene: 10. Germline CDR1 reads MGHDK; CDR2 reads SYGVNS. The CDR3 consists of 15 residues. CDR3 bases: TGTGCCAGCAGCCCTGGGGCTAGCGGGCGCTACGAGCAGTACTTC. Its translation: CASSPGASGRYEQYF.

The chain recombines TRBV7-2 with TRBJ1-5, with TRBD1 matching over 8 bases. The V gene end was trimmed by 6 bases and the J gene end by 7 bases; junction bases not matched to a gene: 8. This CDR3 spans 14 amino acids. The germline gives CDR1 SGHTA, CDR2 FQGNSA. The CDR3 nucleotides are TGTGCCAGCAGTCCAGGACAGGGACGACAGCCCCAGCATTTT. The encoded protein is CASSPGQGRQPQHF.

The chain links TRBV4-2 to TRBJ2-7, with 7 nucleotides matching TRBD1. With V trimmed by 3 bases and J by 4 bases, 6 bases remained unmatched. This CDR3 comprises 14 residues. Per germline, CDR1 LGHNA and CDR2 YNFKEQ. The CDR3, as DNA: TGTGCCAGCAGCCAGGTAGACAGGGTATACGAGCAGTACTTC. Amino acid sequence: CASSQVDRVYEQYF.

The chain is built from TRBV6-1 and TRBJ2-3; TRBD2 is a possible D gene (5 bases). CDR1 is MNHNS, CDR2 SASEGT, per germline. The germline V and J ends were trimmed by 2 bases and 2 bases, with 20 bases remaining between them. CDR3 size: 18 residues. For the CDR3, the DNA is TGTGCCAGCAGTGAAATACCGGGATCTAGCCCTAACACAGATACGCAGTATTTT. It is translated as CASSEIPGSSPNTDTQYF.

The V and J genes are TRBV11-2 and TRBJ2-2; TRBD2 matches 12 bases. Germline lookup yields CDR1 SGHAT and CDR2 FQNNGV. The V gene end was trimmed by 7 bases and the J gene end by 7 bases; junction bases not matched to a gene: 7. The CDR3 contains 15 residues. DNA for the CDR3: TGTGCCAGCATCCCTAGCGGGGGGGTTGGCGGGGAGCTGTTTTTT. Its translation is CASIPSGGVGGELFF.

This chain joins TRBV18 and TRBJ1-2, with 8 bases identical to TRBD1. With 3 bases clipped from V and 3 bases from J, the junction kept 6 bases outside the gene matches. Germline CDR1 KGHSH, CDR2 LQKENI. The CDR3 is made up of 15 amino acids. The CDR3 region has the DNA TGTGCCAGCTCACCCCGGTCGGGACAGGACTATGGCTACACCTTC. It translates to CASSPRSGQDYGYTF.